Listed below are T cell receptor beta chains from one sample, sequenced in a study of cytotoxic CD8 clonotypes in ibrutinib-treated CLL. Libraries were prepared by immunoSEQ multiplex PCR; TCRdb keeps only in-frame clonotypes and omits some of them. The sample includes about 9,400 clones, approximately 57% seen only once; the top ten take about 18%. Material: PBMCs, obtained before ibrutinib treatment. The receptors were gathered from a human donor with chronic lymphocytic leukemia. Both conserved end residues are part of each CDR3. The order of the fields is D gene, CDR3 length, J gene, clone size, V gene, CDR3 protein, CDR3 DNA. The D gene is left open where the match is weak. Size tells how often a clone was seen (once, few, many) or the class of an expanded clone, and some rows leave it out.

>-|12|TRBJ1-2|few|TRBV6-1
CASNVGNYGYTF
TGTGCCAGCAACGTGGGGAACTATGGCTACACCTTC
>-|16|TRBJ2-7|-|TRBV19
CASLNWGGQAPYEQYF
TGTGCCAGTTTAAATTGGGGAGGACAGGCCCCCTACGAGCAGTACTTC
>TRBD2|15|TRBJ2-2|-|TRBV19
CASSIGTSGNGELFF
TGTGCCAGTAGTATCGGGACTAGCGGGAACGGGGAGCTGTTTTTT
>-|11|TRBJ1-1|-|TRBV20-1
CSATQDTEAFF
TGCAGTGCTACCCAAGACACTGAAGCTTTCTTT
>-|13|TRBJ2-5|-|TRBV12-5
CASGLAQRETQYF
TGTGCTAGTGGTTTGGCCCAGAGGGAGACCCAGTACTTC
>-|13|TRBJ2-7|once|TRBV5-1
CASSFLGTSEQYF
TGCGCCAGCAGCTTCCTAGGGACGTCCGAGCAGTACTTC
>-|12|TRBJ2-3|few|TRBV5-1
CASSYITDTQYF
TGCGCCAGCAGCTATATCACAGATACGCAGTATTTT
>-|13|TRBJ1-1|few|TRBV18
CASSPWDEDEAFF
TGTGCCAGCTCACCCTGGGACGAAGATGAAGCTTTCTTT
>-|16|TRBJ1-5|few|TRBV2
CASSFRQDWSNQPQHF
TGTGCCAGCAGTTTCCGACAGGACTGGAGCAATCAGCCCCAGCATTTT
>-|15|TRBJ2-7|-|TRBV7-3
CASSLRRGENYEQYF
TGTGCCAGCAGCTTACGACGGGGAGAGAACTACGAGCAGTACTTC
>-|14|TRBJ2-1|-|TRBV4-2
CASSQDFGANEQFF
TGTGCCAGCAGCCAAGATTTTGGGGCAAATGAGCAGTTCTTC
>TRBD1|17|TRBJ1-2|-|TRBV2
CASSEGAKGGDNYGYTF
TGTGCCAGCAGTGAAGGGGCTAAAGGGGGCGATAACTATGGCTACACCTTC
>TRBD1|17|TRBJ2-1|-|TRBV28
CASSFKRGTGVNNEQFF
TGTGCCAGCAGTTTTAAGAGGGGGACAGGGGTCAACAATGAGCAGTTCTTC
>TRBD2|14|TRBJ2-5|few|TRBV5-4
CASSPSGGRETQYF
TGTGCCAGCAGCCCCAGCGGGGGCAGGGAGACCCAGTACTTC
>TRBD2|14|TRBJ2-1|-|TRBV5-1
CASSQVAGSNEQFF
TGCGCCAGCAGCCAGGTAGCGGGCTCGAATGAGCAGTTCTTC
>-|13|TRBJ2-1|-|TRBV6-4
CASSGELYNEQFF
TGTGCCAGCAGTGGAGAGTTGTACAATGAGCAGTTCTTC
>TRBD2|18|TRBJ2-7|-|TRBV5-1
CASSWRTSGVPTQYEQYF
TGCGCCAGCAGCTGGAGGACTAGCGGGGTCCCCACACAATACGAGCAGTACTTC
>TRBD2|18|TRBJ2-3|-|TRBV27
CASSSRPPWAGALDTQYF
TGTGCCAGCAGTTCAAGACCCCCTTGGGCGGGAGCCCTCGATACGCAGTATTTT
>TRBD2|15|TRBJ2-2|-|TRBV28
CASSATSGNTGELFF
TGTGCCAGCAGTGCTACTAGCGGTAACACCGGGGAGCTGTTTTTT
>-|15|TRBJ2-1|-|TRBV2
CASGQGVRAINEQFF
TGTGCCAGCGGGCAGGGTGTGCGGGCGATCAATGAGCAGTTCTTC
>TRBD1|16|TRBJ1-2|-|TRBV5-1
CASSLEGQGQDYGYTF
TGCGCCAGCAGCTTGGAGGGACAGGGGCAAGACTATGGCTACACCTTC
>-|13|TRBJ2-1|-|TRBV5-1
CASSQGTANEQFF
TGCGCCAGCAGCCAAGGGACTGCCAATGAGCAGTTCTTC
>-|12|TRBJ2-7|-|TRBV7-9
CASSAVGYEQYF
TGTGCCAGCAGCGCGGTGGGCTACGAGCAGTACTTC
>-|16|TRBJ2-1|-|TRBV2
CASSGGEGTAYNEQFF
TGTGCCAGCAGTGGGGGCGAGGGTACCGCCTACAATGAGCAGTTCTTC
>TRBD2|15|TRBJ2-7|once|TRBV7-7
CASSLQAGSSYEQYF
TGTGCTAGCAGCTTACAAGCGGGAAGCTCCTACGAGCAGTACTTC
>-|14|TRBJ2-5|once|TRBV28
CASSLTGRWETQYF
TGTGCCAGCAGTTTAACAGGGCGTTGGGAGACCCAGTACTTC
>-|14|TRBJ1-4|-|TRBV25-1
CASSDHSTNEKLFF
TGTGCCAGCAGTGACCACTCAACTAATGAAAAACTGTTTTTT
>-|13|TRBJ1-2|-|TRBV19
CASQQGGSYGYTF
TGTGCCAGCCAACAGGGCGGGAGCTATGGCTACACCTTC
>-|14|TRBJ1-2|-|TRBV7-8
CASSSFEGNYGYTF
TGTGCCAGCAGCTCTTTTGAGGGGAACTATGGCTACACCTTC
>-|14|TRBJ2-7|-|TRBV5-1
CASRPSSGPYEQYF
TGCGCCAGCCGCCCTTCTTCGGGCCCTTACGAGCAGTACTTC
>TRBD1|14|TRBJ2-7|medium-sized|TRBV13
CASSSYRGPYEQYF
TGTGCCAGCAGCTCCTACAGGGGACCCTACGAGCAGTACTTC
>-|15|TRBJ2-3|-|TRBV11-2
CASSIWAGATDTQYF
TGTGCCAGCAGTATTTGGGCGGGGGCCACAGATACGCAGTATTTT
>-|17|TRBJ2-3|-|TRBV4-2
CASSRGDGGASTDTQYF
TGTGCCAGCAGCCGGGGGGACGGAGGGGCTAGCACAGATACGCAGTATTTT
>-|14|TRBJ2-7|few|TRBV6-5
CASRHRVVAYEQYF
TGTGCCAGCAGACACAGGGTAGTAGCCTACGAGCAGTACTTC
>TRBD1|14|TRBJ1-1|few|TRBV27
CASSDRTGMEGAFF
TGTGCCAGCAGTGACCGGACAGGGATGGAGGGAGCTTTCTTT
>TRBD1|12|TRBJ1-1|-|TRBV2
CASRQGAREAFF
TGTGCCAGCAGACAGGGGGCGAGGGAAGCTTTCTTT
>TRBD2|15|TRBJ2-3|-|TRBV29-1
CSVDGSGTGTDTQYF
TGCAGCGTTGATGGTAGCGGGACCGGGACAGATACGCAGTATTTT
>TRBD1|15|TRBJ1-1|-|TRBV5-1
CASSFEKGARTEAFF
TGCGCCAGCAGCTTCGAAAAGGGGGCGAGGACTGAAGCTTTCTTT
>-|12|TRBJ2-7|-|TRBV28
CASGTVTYEQYF
TGTGCCAGCGGGACGGTAACCTACGAGCAGTACTTC
>-|15|TRBJ1-2|-|TRBV19
CASSMAGVFYYGYTF
TGTGCCAGTAGTATGGCAGGGGTTTTTTACTATGGCTACACCTTC
>-|17|TRBJ2-7|few|TRBV2
CASTTGGGPTARGEQYF
TGTGCCAGCACCACCGGGGGTGGACCTACCGCCCGCGGCGAGCAGTACTTC
>TRBD1|16|TRBJ1-2|few|TRBV7-2
CASSLLPGGLNYGYTF
TGTGCCAGCAGCTTACTTCCAGGGGGGCTCAACTATGGCTACACCTTC
>TRBD2|15|TRBJ2-7|-|TRBV7-3
CASSLGTGGPYEQYF
TGTGCCAGCAGCTTAGGTACGGGAGGTCCCTACGAGCAGTACTTC
>-|12|TRBJ2-5|-|TRBV5-1
CASSGVGETQYF
TGCGCCAGCAGCGGGGTAGGGGAGACCCAGTACTTC